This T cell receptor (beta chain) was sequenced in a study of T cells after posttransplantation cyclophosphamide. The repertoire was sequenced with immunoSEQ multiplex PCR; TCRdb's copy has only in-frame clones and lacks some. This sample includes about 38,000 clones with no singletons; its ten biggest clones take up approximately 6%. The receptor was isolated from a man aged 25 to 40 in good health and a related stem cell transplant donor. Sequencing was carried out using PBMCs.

CDR3 coding DNA: TGTGCCAGCTCACCACCGGACAGGGACACAGATACGCAGTATTTT. Protein: CASSPPDRDTDTQYF. This chain connects TRBV18 to TRBJ2-3; TRBD1 matches 8 bases. Germline assignment: CDR1 KGHSH and CDR2 LQKENI. Unmatched junction bases numbered 1, after V lost 0 bases and J lost 2 bases. This CDR3 has 15 amino acids.